This passage covers 15 T cell receptor beta chains from one sample sequenced in a study of blood T cell repertoires in COVID-19. The table came from immunoSEQ multiplex PCR; TCRdb's copy has only in-frame clones and leaves some out. This sample carries approximately 200,000 clones, 80% to 90% of them seen once, and the ten largest clones take 10%. Sequencing was carried out using PBMCs or T cells enriched from blood (not recorded which). The source is a young man with acute COVID-19.

This clone was seen a few times. V usage is TRBV6-5 and J usage is TRBJ1-1; 8 bases fit TRBD1. Germline CDR1 MNHEY, CDR2 SVGAGI. V shed 7 bases and J 5 bases; nucleotides not matched to a gene: 12. The CDR3 extends over 15 amino acids. DNA of the CDR3: TGTGCCAGCACCCTCGGCGTCAGGGGGCTTACTGAAGCTTTCTTT. This translates into CASTLGVRGLTEAFF.

On this clone itself: The same CDR3 can be traced to other DNA sequences in this sample. This chain links TRBV18 with TRBJ2-1, with 9 bases lining up with TRBD1. Germline lookup yields CDR1 KGHSH and CDR2 LQKENI. This CDR3 is 16 amino acids long. With V trimmed by 0 bases and J by 1 base, 1 base remained unmatched. CDR3 bases: TGTGCCAGCTCACCACCCGGACAGGGGTCCTACAATGAGCAGTTCTTC. It codes for CASSPPGQGSYNEQFF. Filled out from reference TRBV18 and TRBJ2-1, the complete variable domain reads NAGVMQNPRHLVRRRGQEARLRCSPMKGHSHVYWYRQLPEEGLKFMVYLQKENIIDESGMPKERFSAEFPKEGPSILRIQQVVRGDSAAYFCASSPPGQGSYNEQFFGPGTRLTVL.

The gene calls are TRBV3-1 (or the pseudogene TRBV3-2) and TRBJ2-1, with no clear D. The CDR3 runs 11 residues. Trimming cost V 0 bases and J 10 bases, with 4 bases left between them. Germline-derived CDR1 and CDR2 are LGHDT and YNNKEL (reference sequence). The CDR3 DNA reads as TGTGCCAGCAGCCAAGATAGCGAGCAGTTCTTC. It encodes CASSQDSEQFF.

The gene calls are TRBV5-1 and TRBJ1-4; 9 positions agree with TRBD1. The CDR3 loop spans 15 amino acids. The germline V gene encodes CDR1 SGHRS and CDR2 YFSETQ. V lost 2 bases, J lost 8 bases, and 7 bases stayed unmatched. The DNA for the CDR3 is TGCGCCAGCAGCTTAGGACAGGGGCTCGACGAAAAACTGTTTTTT. It yields the protein CASSLGQGLDEKLFF.

The rearrangement joins TRBV19 to TRBJ2-5, with 9 bases identical to TRBD2. Germline loops: CDR1 LNHDA, CDR2 SQIVND (reference sequence). V gave up 3 bases and J gave up 1 base; unmatched junction bases: 3. The CDR3 runs to 15 residues. Here the CDR3 reads CASSMSGRIQETQYF. The CDR3 nucleotides read TGTGCCAGTAGTATGAGCGGGAGGATCCAAGAGACCCAGTACTTC. The full variable domain, rest sourced from reference TRBV19 and TRBJ2-5, is DGGITQSPKYLFRKEGQNVTLSCEQNLNHDAMYWYRQDPGQGLRLIYYSQIVNDFQKGDIAEGYSVSREKKESFPLTVTSAQKNPTAFYLCASSMSGRIQETQYFGPGTRLLVL.

This clone has just a few counts. V is TRBV9 and J is TRBJ2-1, with TRBD2 identical over 12 bases. V gave up 3 bases and J gave up 7 bases; unmatched junction bases: 8. The germline V gene has CDR1 SGDLS and CDR2 YYNGEE. The CDR3 length is 16 residues. Written as DNA, the CDR3 is TGTGCCAGCAGCGCGCGGACTAGCGGGATGAGAAATGAGCAGTTCTTC. As protein: CASSARTSGMRNEQFF.

This clone appeared once. The chain couples TRBV10-3 to TRBJ1-5; TRBD1 might be the D (5 bases). This CDR3 has 15 residues. V lost 0 bases and J lost 3, with 9 bases in between. CDR1 is ENHRY, CDR2 SYGVKD, per germline. For the CDR3, the DNA is TGTGCCATCAGTGAGTCCGGCAGGGTCAATCAGCCCCAGCATTTT. Translated: CAISESGRVNQPQHF.

This chain uses TRBV5-6 with TRBJ2-7; a possible D gene is TRBD2 (5 bases). Germline CDR1 and CDR2: SGHDT and YYEEEE. The ends were cut back, 0 bases at V and 4 bases at J, with 11 bases in the middle. The CDR3 has 14 amino acids. The CDR3 loop reads CASSLVREIYEQYF. Written as DNA, the CDR3 is TGTGCCAGCAGCTTGGTAAGGGAGATTTACGAGCAGTACTTC.

The genes are TRBV7-2 and TRBJ2-7; 11 nucleotides align to TRBD2. J gave up 1 base and V 5 bases, and 7 bases lay outside the gene matches. The CDR3 is 16 residues long. Germline CDR1 and CDR2: SGHTA and FQGNSA. CDR3 amino acids: CASSLHGTSGSYEQYF. CDR3 coding DNA: TGTGCCAGCAGCCTTCACGGGACTAGCGGTTCCTACGAGCAGTACTTC.

The count of this clone is one. The rearrangement links TRBV4-1 to TRBJ1-1; 7 bases are shared with TRBD1. From germline, CDR1 is MGHRA and CDR2 YSYEKL. The CDR3 extends over 14 amino acids. V lost 10 bases to trimming and J lost 1 base; unmatched junction nucleotides: 9. The DNA for the CDR3 is TGCGCCACCGGACAGGCGGGGGGGAACACTGAAGCTTTCTTT. Its protein product is CATGQAGGNTEAFF.

The CDR3 DNA reads as TGTGCCGCCGAGGCGGGGGAGAGCATTCAGTACTTC. Translating it yields CAAEAGESIQYF. J is TRBJ2-4 and V is TRBV30, with 7 bases that match TRBD2. This CDR3 spans 12 amino acids. J lost 9 bases, V lost 8 bases, and 10 bases had no gene match. The germline V gene has CDR1 GTSNPN and CDR2 SVGIG (reference sequence).

The chain is built from TRBV2 and TRBJ2-1, with 8 bases aligning to TRBD1. CDR1 is SNHLY and CDR2 is FYNNEI in the germline V gene. The CDR3 sequence is 13 residues long. V shed 6 bases, J shed 6 bases, and the junction held 4 bases outside the gene matches. The CDR3 protein is CASRGDRTNEQFF. For the CDR3, the DNA is TGTGCCAGCAGGGGGGACAGGACCAATGAGCAGTTCTTC.

The V and J genes are TRBV7-9 and TRBJ1-1; 11 bases line up with TRBD1. CDR3 size: 15 residues. Germline V CDR1 and CDR2: SEHNR, FQNEAQ (reference sequence). V trimming: 5 bases; J trimming: 5 bases; junction bases outside the gene matches: 7. The chain's CDR3 is CASSPPGQGETEAFF. In nucleotides, the CDR3 is TGTGCCAGCAGCCCACCGGGACAGGGGGAAACTGAAGCTTTCTTT. Supplemented by reference TRBV7-9 and TRBJ1-1, the full variable domain reads DTGVSQNPRHKITKRGQNVTFRCDPISEHNRLYWYRQTLGQGPEFLTYFQNEAQLEKSRLLSDRFSAERPKGSFSTLEIQRTEQGDSAMYLCASSPPGQGETEAFFGQGTRLTVV.

The CDR3 DNA is TGTGCCAGCAGCGTTTACTTATACACCGGGGAGCTGTTTTTT. This gives the protein CASSVYLYTGELFF. This chain joins TRBV9 and TRBJ2-2; D ambiguous. The V gene lost 2 bases and the J gene lost 3 bases, with 8 bases spanning the gap. The germline gives CDR1 SGDLS, CDR2 YYNGEE. The CDR3 loop spans 14 amino acids.

The V and J genes are TRBV11-2 and TRBJ1-2; the D gene is possibly TRBD1 (5 bases). Germline values: CDR1 SGHAT, CDR2 FQNNGV. This CDR3 spans 15 amino acids. V was cut by 5 bases and J by 4 bases, with 17 bases left in between. CDR3 residues: CASSLSTDFGYGYTF. DNA for the CDR3: TGTGCCAGCAGCCTATCGACAGATTTTGGCTATGGCTACACCTTC.